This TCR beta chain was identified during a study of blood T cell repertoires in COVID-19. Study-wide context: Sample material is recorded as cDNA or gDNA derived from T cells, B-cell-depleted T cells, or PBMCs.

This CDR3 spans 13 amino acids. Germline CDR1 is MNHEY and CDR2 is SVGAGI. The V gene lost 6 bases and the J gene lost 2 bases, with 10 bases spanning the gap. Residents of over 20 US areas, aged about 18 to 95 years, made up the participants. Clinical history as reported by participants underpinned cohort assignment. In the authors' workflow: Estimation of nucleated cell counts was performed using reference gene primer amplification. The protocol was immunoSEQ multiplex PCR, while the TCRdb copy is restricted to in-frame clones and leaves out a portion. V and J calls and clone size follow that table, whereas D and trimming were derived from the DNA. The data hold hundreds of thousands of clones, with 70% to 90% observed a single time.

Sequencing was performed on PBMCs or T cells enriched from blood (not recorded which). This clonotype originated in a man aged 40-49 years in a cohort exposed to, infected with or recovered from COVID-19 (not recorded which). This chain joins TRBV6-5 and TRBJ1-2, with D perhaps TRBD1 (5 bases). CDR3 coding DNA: TGTGCCAGCAGGCTGGACAAAAACTATGGCTACACCTTC. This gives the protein CASRLDKNYGYTF.